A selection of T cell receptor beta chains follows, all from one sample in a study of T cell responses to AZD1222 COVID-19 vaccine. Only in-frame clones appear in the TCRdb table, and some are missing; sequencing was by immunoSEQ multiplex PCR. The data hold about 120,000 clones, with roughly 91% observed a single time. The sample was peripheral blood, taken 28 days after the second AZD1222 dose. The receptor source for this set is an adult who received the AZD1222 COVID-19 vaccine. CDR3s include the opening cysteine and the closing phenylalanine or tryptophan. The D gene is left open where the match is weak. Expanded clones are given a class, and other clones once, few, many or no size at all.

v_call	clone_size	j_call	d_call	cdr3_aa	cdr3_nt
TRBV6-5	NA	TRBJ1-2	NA	CASSYSRGGYTF	TGTGCCAGCAGTTACTCGCGGGGAGGCTACACCTTC
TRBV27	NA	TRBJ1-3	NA	CASPPPWKQSSGNTIYF	TGTGCCAGCCCGCCGCCCTGGAAGCAAAGTTCTGGAAACACCATATATTTT
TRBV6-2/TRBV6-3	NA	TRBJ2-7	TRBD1	CASSRGTGGAYEQYF	TGTGCCAGCAGTCGCGGGACAGGGGGCGCCTACGAGCAGTACTTC
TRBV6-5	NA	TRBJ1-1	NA	CASSPGDTEAFF	TGTGCCAGCAGCCCGGGGGACACTGAAGCTTTCTTT
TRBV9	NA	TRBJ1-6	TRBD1	CASSSQGEPHSYNSPLHF	TGTGCCAGCAGCTCCCAGGGGGAACCTCACTCCTATAATTCACCCCTCCACTTT
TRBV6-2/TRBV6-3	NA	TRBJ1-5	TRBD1	CASSYLAQGIGINQPQHF	TGTGCCAGCAGTTACCTAGCACAGGGGATAGGGATCAATCAGCCCCAGCATTTT
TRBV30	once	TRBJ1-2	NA	CAWSVEGYLNGYTF	TGTGCCTGGAGCGTGGAGGGATACCTAAATGGCTACACCTTC
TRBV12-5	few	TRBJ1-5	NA	CASGFGAGGQPQHF	TGTGCTAGTGGTTTTGGGGCAGGAGGCCAGCCCCAGCATTTT
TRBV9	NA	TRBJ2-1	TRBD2	CASSVVGQRGYNEQFF	TGTGCCAGCAGCGTAGTTGGCCAGCGGGGCTACAATGAGCAGTTCTTC
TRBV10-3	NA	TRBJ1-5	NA	CAISESLHSRSVTGQPQHF	TGTGCCATCAGTGAGTCGTTGCACAGTCGGTCAGTAACGGGTCAGCCCCAGCATTTT
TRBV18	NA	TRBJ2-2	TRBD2	CASSQAGGTTGELFF	TGTGCCAGCTCACAAGCGGGGGGGACCACCGGGGAGCTGTTTTTT
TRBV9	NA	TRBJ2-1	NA	CASSVSSEINEQFF	TGTGCCAGCAGCGTTTCTAGCGAAATCAATGAGCAGTTCTTC
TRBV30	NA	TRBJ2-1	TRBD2	CAWSASGSSEQFF	TGTGCCTGGAGTGCTAGCGGGAGTAGTGAGCAGTTCTTC
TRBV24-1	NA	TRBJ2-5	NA	CATRRTVLLGPRWTQYF	TGTGCCACCAGGAGGACAGTATTATTAGGCCCTCGGTGGACCCAGTACTTC
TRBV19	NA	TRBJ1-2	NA	CASSMSEGGTYGYTF	TGTGCCAGTAGTATGTCGGAGGGAGGTACCTATGGCTACACCTTC
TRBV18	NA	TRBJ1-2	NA	CASSPAAMGKEGYTF	TGTGCCAGCTCACCCGCGGCCATGGGGAAAGAAGGCTACACCTTC
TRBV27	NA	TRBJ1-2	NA	CASSLSRSGRPNYGYTF	TGTGCCAGCAGTTTATCGAGATCCGGACGGCCTAACTATGGCTACACCTTC
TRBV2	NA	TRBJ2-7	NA	CASSEEGNEQYF	TGTGCCAGCAGTGAGGAGGGGAACGAGCAGTACTTC
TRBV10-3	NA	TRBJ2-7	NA	CAISGVDEQYF	TGTGCCATCAGTGGGGTCGACGAGCAGTACTTC
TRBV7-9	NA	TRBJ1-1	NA	CASRFPNTEAFF	TGTGCCAGCAGGTTCCCTAACACTGAAGCTTTCTTT
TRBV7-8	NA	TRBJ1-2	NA	CASSLDDGVRAFNYGYTF	TGTGCCAGCAGCTTAGATGATGGGGTCAGGGCTTTTAACTATGGCTACACCTTC
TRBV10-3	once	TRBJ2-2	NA	CAISGIREGDTGELFF	TGTGCCATCAGTGGAATCCGGGAAGGGGACACCGGGGAGCTGTTTTTT
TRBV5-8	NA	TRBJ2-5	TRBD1	CASSLNRGETQYF	TGTGCCAGCAGCTTGAACAGGGGAGAGACCCAGTACTTC
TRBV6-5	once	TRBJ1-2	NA	CASTQGRGYTF	TGTGCCAGCACTCAGGGGCGAGGCTACACCTTC
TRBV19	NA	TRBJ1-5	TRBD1	CASSGQGRSVSNQPQHF	TGTGCCAGTAGTGGACAGGGGAGGTCGGTCAGCAATCAGCCCCAGCATTTT
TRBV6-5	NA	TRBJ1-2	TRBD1	CASSRQGRSNGYTF	TGTGCCAGCAGTAGACAGGGCCGTTCGAATGGCTACACCTTC
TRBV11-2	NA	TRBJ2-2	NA	CASSLGQWGELFF	TGTGCCAGCAGCTTAGGTCAATGGGGGGAGCTGTTTTTT
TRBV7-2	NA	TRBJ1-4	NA	CASSLVSDGPSGKLFF	TGTGCCAGCAGCTTAGTTTCGGACGGTCCGAGTGGGAAACTGTTTTTT
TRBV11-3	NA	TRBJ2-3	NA	CASSLGSRTDTQYF	TGTGCCAGCAGCTTAGGGTCCCGGACAGATACGCAGTATTTT
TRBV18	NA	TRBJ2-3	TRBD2	CASSPLAGVTDTQYF	TGTGCCAGCTCACCACTAGCGGGAGTTACAGATACGCAGTATTTT
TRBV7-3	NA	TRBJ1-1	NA	CASSLSANTEAFF	TGTGCCAGCAGCTTAAGCGCGAACACTGAAGCTTTCTTT
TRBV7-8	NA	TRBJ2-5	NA	CASSPVSQETQYF	TGTGCCAGCAGCCCCGTCTCCCAAGAGACCCAGTACTTC
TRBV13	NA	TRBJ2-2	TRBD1	CASTIQGLVAGELFF	TGTGCCAGCACCATACAGGGGCTGGTCGCCGGGGAGCTGTTTTTT
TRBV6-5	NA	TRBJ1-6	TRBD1	CASSTDRGHDSPLHF	TGTGCCAGCAGTACCGACAGGGGTCACGATTCACCCCTCCACTTT
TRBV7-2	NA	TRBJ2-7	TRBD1	CASSRVDRADYEQYF	TGTGCCAGCAGCCGGGTCGACAGGGCGGATTACGAGCAGTACTTC
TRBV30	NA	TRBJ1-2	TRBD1	CAWSEGQGDGYTF	TGTGCCTGGAGTGAGGGACAGGGGGATGGCTACACCTTC
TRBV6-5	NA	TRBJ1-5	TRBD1	CATRMGQGRQPQHF	TGTGCCACAAGAATGGGACAGGGTAGGCAGCCCCAGCATTTT
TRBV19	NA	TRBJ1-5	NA	CASSAGVGNQPQHF	TGTGCCAGCAGCGCGGGGGTGGGCAATCAGCCCCAGCATTTT